The clone carrying this T cell receptor beta chain was counted a few times. The data originate from a study of identical twins. Through template switching, a universal primer site was introduced, and the cDNA contained unique molecular identifiers. TCRdb re-analysed the 5' RACE reads in MiXCR, keeping a single row per CDR3 protein. The data contain roughly 1.6 million distinct CDR3 sequences, around a third of them seen just once; the ten biggest clones take up under 0.35%. The donor group consisted entirely of healthy Caucasians. The clonotype originates from a newborn girl in good health. Sequencing was carried out using cord blood.

The CDR3 is CASRSTGDVNYEQYF. CDR3 nucleotide sequence: TGTGCCAGCAGATCCACAGGGGACGTCAACTACGAGCAGTACTTC. The V gene is TRBV12-3 or TRBV12-4, the J gene TRBJ2-7; TRBD1 aligns across 7 bases. J was trimmed by 3 bases and V by 6 bases; bases with no gene match: 11. This CDR3 contains 15 residues.